What follows are 29 T cell receptor beta chains derived from one specimen sequenced in a study of blood T cell repertoires in COVID-19. The table came from immunoSEQ multiplex PCR; TCRdb's copy has only in-frame clones and leaves some out. This sample has hundreds of thousands of clones, with roughly 90% found just once. The sequencing input was peripheral blood. Receptor source: a woman aged 25 to 45 with COVID-19, enrolled during active disease.

This clone was seen only once. V is TRBV12-3 or TRBV12-4 and J is TRBJ2-4; tentatively, D is TRBD2 (6 bases). The CDR3 is 12 amino acids. Trimming cost V 0 bases and J 10 bases, with 7 bases left between them. The CDR3 reads CASSLARGIQYF. DNA for the CDR3: TGTGCCAGCAGTTTAGCCCGGGGGATTCAGTACTTC.

The V and J genes are TRBV5-1 and TRBJ1-4, with 10 bases that match TRBD1. Germline V gives CDR1 SGHRS, CDR2 YFSETQ. The CDR3 spans 14 residues. V shed 4 bases and J 7 bases; nucleotides not matched to a gene: 4. The CDR3 loop reads CASSQDRGTEKLFF. Here the CDR3 DNA reads TGCGCCAGCAGCCAGGACAGGGGGACTGAAAAACTGTTTTTT.

The chain carries TRBV5-8 and TRBJ1-1; 7 bases align to TRBD1. The CDR3 spans 14 residues. V dropped 4 bases and J dropped 0; count of bases not matched to a gene: 3. Germline lookup yields CDR1 SGHTS and CDR2 YDEGEE. CDR3 amino acids: CASSGTDLNTEAFF. CDR3 DNA sequence: TGTGCCAGCAGCGGGACAGATTTGAACACTGAAGCTTTCTTT.

This clone turned up a few times. V and J are TRBV4-1 and TRBJ2-2; 9 bases are shared with TRBD2. The CDR3 totals 19 residues. Germline V gene sequence: CDR1 MGHRA, CDR2 YSYEKL. V lost 0 bases to trimming and J lost 2 bases; unmatched junction nucleotides: 10. The CDR3 DNA sequence: TGCGCCAGCAGCCAAGATCTCCTAATTAGCGGGGGAAACACCGGGGAGCTGTTTTTT. Amino acid sequence: CASSQDLLISGGNTGELFF.

The rearrangement joins TRBV5-6 to TRBJ2-2; the D gene is possibly TRBD1 (5 bases). CDR3 length: 14 amino acids. Germline V lookup: CDR1 SGHDT, CDR2 YYEEEE. Deletions cut 2 bases from V and 2 bases from J, with 7 bases between. In DNA, the CDR3 is TGTGCCAGCAGCTTTAGGGGAAACACCGGGGAGCTGTTTTTT. Its protein is CASSFRGNTGELFF.

The table lists this clone with a count of one. This rearrangement joins TRBV11-3 to TRBJ1-1; D gene ambiguous. Trimming cost V 5 bases and J 4 bases, with 11 bases left between them. In germline, CDR1 is SGHNT, CDR2 YENEEA. The CDR3 has 13 residues. CDR3 sequence (DNA): TGTGCCAGCAGCCTCGCACGGAGCACTGAAGCTTTCTTT. This translates into CASSLARSTEAFF.

J is TRBJ1-4 and V is TRBV7-9; 7 positions match TRBD1. The germline gives CDR1 SEHNR, CDR2 FQNEAQ (reference sequence). The CDR3 totals 15 residues. Losses at the gene ends were 5 bases for V and 5 bases for J; bases not matched to a gene: 8. CDR3 bases: TGTGCCAGCAGCCTAGGACAGGTGGGAAATGAAAAACTGTTTTTT. It translates to CASSLGQVGNEKLFF.

This chain links TRBV15 with TRBJ1-1; possible D gene TRBD1, 5 bases. Trimming removed 0 bases at V and 4 bases at J, with 15 bases between. The germline V gene has CDR1 LNHNV and CDR2 YYDKDF (reference sequence). This CDR3 is 16 amino acids long. The chain's CDR3 is CATSRDNPGSGTEAFF. DNA for the CDR3: TGTGCCACCAGCAGAGATAATCCAGGGTCGGGCACTGAAGCTTTCTTT.

The rearrangement joins TRBV28 to TRBJ1-2; possibly TRBD1 for D (5 bases). Germline V gene data show CDR1 as MDHEN and CDR2 as SYDVKM. V gave up 3 bases and J gave up 4 bases, with 9 bases separating them. The CDR3 contains 13 residues. The CDR3 is CASSLTATYGYTF. The CDR3 bases are TGTGCCAGCAGTTTGACAGCGACCTATGGCTACACCTTC.

This rearrangement joins TRBV10-3 to TRBJ2-3, with 13 positions matching TRBD2. The V gene end was trimmed by 1 base and the J gene end by 1 base; junction bases not matched to a gene: 8. CDR1 ENHRY and CDR2 SYGVKD come from the germline V gene. This CDR3 is 19 amino acids long. The CDR3 region is CAISEFGLAGELGTDTQYF. CDR3 DNA: TGTGCCATCAGTGAGTTCGGACTAGCGGGAGAGTTAGGCACAGATACGCAGTATTTT.

This clone showed up just once. This sequence joins TRBV5-5 and TRBJ2-1, with a weak D call TRBD1 (5 bases). With 4 bases removed from V and 2 bases from J, the gap between germline ends came to 16 bases. The CDR3 runs to 16 residues. Per germline, CDR1 SGHKS and CDR2 YYEKEE (reference sequence). CDR3 amino acids: CASSPPQGSTYNEQFF. The DNA for the CDR3 is TGTGCCAGCAGCCCACCCCAGGGTTCAACCTACAATGAGCAGTTCTTC.

V gene TRBV16 combines with J gene TRBJ2-7; 7 nucleotides align to TRBD1. The CDR3 runs to 14 residues. The germline CDR1 and CDR2 sequences are KGHSY and FQNENV. J gave up 3 bases and V 0 bases, and 2 bases lay outside the gene matches. CDR3 sequence (DNA): TGTGCCAGCAGCCAATCGGGGACAGACTACGAGCAGTACGTC. This translates into CASSQSGTDYEQYV.

The chain is built from TRBV18 and TRBJ2-7, with 12 positions matching TRBD2. Germline loops: CDR1 KGHSH, CDR2 LQKENI. The CDR3 consists of 14 residues. J gave up 4 bases and V 3 bases, and 1 base lay outside the gene matches. CDR3 amino acids: CASSPGLAGYEQYV. The CDR3 region has the DNA TGTGCCAGCTCACCGGGACTAGCGGGTTACGAGCAGTACGTC.

A remark on this clone: The same CDR3 is also encoded by other DNA sequences in this sample. V is TRBV6-5 and J is TRBJ1-1, with D possibly matching TRBD1 (6 bases). The CDR3 totals 12 residues. The V gene lost 2 bases and the J gene lost 8 bases, with 9 bases spanning the gap. From germline, CDR1 is MNHEY and CDR2 SVGAGI. The CDR3 DNA is TGTGCCAGCAGTTACCGCACAGGGGAAGCTTTCTTT. Translated, it gives CASSYRTGEAFF.

V is TRBV6-6 and J is TRBJ1-4, with 7 positions matching TRBD1. Germline V CDR1 and CDR2: MNHNY, SVGAGI (reference sequence). J lost 4 bases, V lost 6 bases, and 2 bases had no gene match. This CDR3 is built from 13 residues. CDR3 sequence: CASRGQYNEKLFF. CDR3 coding DNA: TGTGCCAGCAGGGGACAGTATAATGAAAAACTGTTTTTT.

The chain recombines TRBV28 with TRBJ2-3; 8 positions agree with TRBD2. CDR1 is MDHEN, CDR2 SYDVKM, per germline. The CDR3 spans 14 residues. V lost 7 bases and J lost 2; bases outside the gene matches: 5. The CDR3 is CASNPGGLTDTQYF. The CDR3 DNA sequence: TGTGCCAGCAACCCGGGGGGGCTCACAGATACGCAGTATTTT.

V usage is TRBV19 and J usage is TRBJ2-7, with D tentatively TRBD1 (7 bases). Germline CDR1 is LNHDA and CDR2 is SQIVND (reference sequence). CDR3 length: 15 residues. Trimming cost V 3 bases and J 4 bases, with 16 bases left between them. The CDR3 coding sequence is TGTGCCAGTAGTATGGGGGGACAGTTGGATTACGAGCAGTACTTC. Its translation is CASSMGGQLDYEQYF.

This chain joins TRBV5-1 and TRBJ2-1, with D possibly being TRBD1 (6 bases). This CDR3 region has 17 residues. V shed 0 bases and J shed 2 bases, with 15 bases lying between them. In germline, CDR1 is SGHRS, CDR2 YFSETQ. In nucleotides, the CDR3 is TGCGCCAGCAGCTTGGTCCCGACAGGCCTTACCTACAATGAGCAGTTCTTC. The encoded protein is CASSLVPTGLTYNEQFF.

This clone has a handful of counts. J is TRBJ1-1 and V is TRBV15; D perhaps matches TRBD1 (5 bases). CDR1 and CDR2 (germline): LNHNV, YYDKDF (reference sequence). Deletions cut 0 bases from V and 9 bases from J, with 8 bases between. The CDR3 has 12 amino acids. CDR3 in amino acids: CATSRDWGQAFF. The DNA of the CDR3 is TGTGCCACCAGCAGAGATTGGGGCCAAGCTTTCTTT. Full variable domain (remainder filled in from reference TRBV15 and TRBJ1-1): DAMVIQNPRYQVTQFGKPVTLSCSQTLNHNVMYWYQQKSSQAPKLLFHYYDKDFNNEADTPDNFQSRRPNTSFCFLDIRSPGLGDTAMYLCATSRDWGQAFFGQGTRLTVV.

This sequence joins TRBV12-5 and TRBJ2-1, with D tentatively TRBD2 (5 bases). The ends were cut back, 0 bases at V and 8 bases at J, with 5 bases in the middle. This CDR3 is built from 12 residues. Germline CDR1 LGHNT, CDR2 FRNRAP. CDR3 protein: CASGLVADEQFF. CDR3 DNA sequence: TGTGCTAGTGGTTTGGTAGCGGATGAGCAGTTCTTC.

The chain employs TRBV5-5 and TRBJ2-5, with unresolved D. This CDR3 has 13 amino acids. CDR1 and CDR2 from the germline V gene are SGHKS and YYEKEE (reference sequence). Trimming shortened V by 4 bases and J by 1 base, and 8 bases separated the two germline ends. The DNA of the CDR3 is TGTGCCAGCAGCGGGCTGAGCCAAGAGACCCAGTACTTC. Protein: CASSGLSQETQYF.

The chain recombines TRBV19 with TRBJ2-5; weak D call: TRBD1 (5 bases). Germline V gene data show CDR1 as LNHDA and CDR2 as SQIVND (reference sequence). The CDR3 sequence is 13 residues long. Trimming removed 3 bases at V and 4 bases at J, with 9 bases between. DNA of the CDR3: TGTGCCAGTAGTATCAGACAGAGAGAGACCCAGTACTTC. Protein product: CASSIRQRETQYF.

The CDR3 sequence is CASSLAGGEKLFF. In DNA, the CDR3 is TGTGCCAGCAGCTTGGCCGGGGGGGAAAAACTGTTTTTT. J is TRBJ1-4 and V is TRBV5-5, with a weak D call TRBD1 (5 bases). CDR3 length equals 13 residues. The germline V gene encodes CDR1 SGHKS and CDR2 YYEKEE (reference sequence). V gave up 0 bases and J gave up 8 bases, with 8 bases separating them. The variable domain in full, completed from reference TRBV5-5 and TRBJ1-4, reads DAGVTQSPTHLIKTRGQQVTLRCSPISGHKSVSWYQQVLGQGPQFIFQYYEKEERGRGNFPDRFSARQFPNYSSELNVNALLLGDSALYLCASSLAGGEKLFFGSGTQLSVL.

This chain uses TRBV18 with TRBJ1-6; 10 nucleotides agree with TRBD1. The CDR3 loop spans 17 amino acids. Per germline, CDR1 KGHSH and CDR2 LQKENI. V was pared by 3 bases and J by 7 bases, with 9 bases of the junction left unmatched. CDR3 DNA: TGTGCCAGCTCACCCGGGGACAGGGGTACTAACAATTCACCCCTCCACTTT. This codes for CASSPGDRGTNNSPLHF.

In the case of this clone: The sample contains more than one DNA sequence encoding this CDR3. The V gene is TRBV18, the J gene TRBJ1-5, with D tentatively TRBD1 (5 bases). Deletions cut 3 bases from V and 5 bases from J, with 8 bases between. CDR3 length equals 13 residues. The germline V gene has CDR1 KGHSH and CDR2 LQKENI. DNA of the CDR3: TGTGCCAGCTCACCGGGGGAGGATCAGCCCCAGCATTTT. This translates into CASSPGEDQPQHF.

CDR3 residues: CATSPHLPDTQYF. As DNA, the CDR3 is TGTGCCACCAGCCCACATCTGCCAGATACGCAGTATTTT. The chain joins TRBV15 to TRBJ2-3; D is unclear. This CDR3 has 13 amino acids. Between the trimmed V and J ends, which lost 5 bases and 4 bases, there was a span of 10 bases. From germline, CDR1 is LNHNV and CDR2 YYDKDF (reference sequence).

The chain has TRBV9 and TRBJ2-1; TRBD2 agrees at 13 bases. Germline V gene data show CDR1 as SGDLS and CDR2 as YYNGEE. V shed 4 bases, J shed 2 bases, and the junction held 12 bases outside the gene matches. The CDR3 has 19 amino acids. The CDR3 reads CASSPRTSGRVLPYNEQFF. The CDR3 nucleotides read TGTGCCAGCAGCCCCAGAACTAGCGGGAGGGTCCTTCCCTACAATGAGCAGTTCTTC.

The genes are TRBV7-9 and TRBJ2-7, with D hard to call. V was cut by 6 bases and J by 2 bases, with 14 bases left in between. Germline CDR1 is SEHNR and CDR2 is FQNEAQ (reference sequence). The CDR3 consists of 14 residues. CDR3 amino acids: CASRPRGGAYEQYF. CDR3 in DNA: TGTGCCAGCAGGCCGAGAGGCGGTGCCTACGAGCAGTACTTC.

The chain has TRBV27 and TRBJ1-4, with D possibly being TRBD1 (5 bases). This CDR3 region has 14 residues. Germline V gene sequence: CDR1 MNHEY, CDR2 SMNVEV (reference sequence). Trimming left V 5 bases short and J 8 bases short, with 15 bases between. CDR3 loop: CASSRWGSGEKLFF. CDR3 nucleotides: TGTGCCAGCAGTCGGTGGGGCTCGGGCGAAAAACTGTTTTTT.